The rows below give T cell receptor beta chains drawn from one sample of a study of blood T cell repertoires in COVID-19. Libraries were prepared by immunoSEQ multiplex PCR; TCRdb keeps only in-frame clonotypes and omits some of them. Of fewer than 250,000 clones in the sample, 65% to 90% were seen once. The sample consisted of peripheral blood. The origin of the receptors is a woman aged 45-65 years with acute or convalescent COVID-19. CDR3s include the opening cysteine and the closing phenylalanine or tryptophan. The D gene is left open where the match is weak. The size entry is marked missing in some rows and otherwise reads once, few, many or a size class.

. TRBD2 TRBJ2-2 TRBV6-2/TRBV6-3 TGTGCCAGCAGTTACTCCGGGGGGGGTAAGCTGTTTTTT CASSYSGGGKLFF
. . TRBJ2-3 TRBV11-2 TGTGCCAGCAGCCCTATAGACAGATTATCGACAGATACGCAGTATTTT CASSPIDRLSTDTQYF
. TRBD2 TRBJ2-1 TRBV7-2 TGTGCCAGCAGCTTATGGGGGGGATCCTACAATGAGCAGTTCTTC CASSLWGGSYNEQFF
. TRBD2 TRBJ2-7 TRBV27 TGTGCCAGCAGTTTCGCGGGGGGACGGATCTACGAGCAGTACTTC CASSFAGGRIYEQYF
. . TRBJ2-7 TRBV30 TGTGCCTGGAGCGTGGGGGGCTACGAGCAGTACTTC CAWSVGGYEQYF
. TRBD1 TRBJ1-2 TRBV29-1 TGCAGCGTTGAGAGATCGACAGGGCGAGGCTACACCTTC CSVERSTGRGYTF
few TRBD1 TRBJ1-1 TRBV28 TGTGCCAGCAGTTTTTGGACAGGGAGTAGCACTGAAGCTTTCTTT CASSFWTGSSTEAFF
. TRBD2 TRBJ2-1 TRBV5-1 TGCGCCAGCAGCTTTAGCGGGTCCTACAATGAGCAGTTCTTC CASSFSGSYNEQFF
. TRBD2 TRBJ2-2 TRBV19 TGTGCCAGTAGTATAGGGTTAGCGGGAGGGCCAAGAGTCGGGGAGCTGTTTTTT CASSIGLAGGPRVGELFF
. TRBD2 TRBJ2-1 TRBV7-2 TGTGCCAGCAGCTTAGGGACTAGCAGAATCCTCAATGAGCAGTTCTTC CASSLGTSRILNEQFF
few TRBD1 TRBJ1-2 TRBV6-2/TRBV6-3 TGTGCCAGCAGTTACTCCCTGACAGGGGACAAAAATGGCTACACCTTC CASSYSLTGDKNGYTF
. TRBD1 TRBJ2-3 TRBV18 TGTGCCAGCTCACCCCCGAGTGGACAGGGAAGCACAGATACGCAGTATTTT CASSPPSGQGSTDTQYF
. . TRBJ1-2 TRBV4-2 TGTGCCAGCAGCCAAGAGCCAGGCTATGGCTACACCTTC CASSQEPGYGYTF
. . TRBJ1-1 TRBV5-8 TGTGCCAGCAGCCCAACTGGGAACACTGAAGCTTTCTTT CASSPTGNTEAFF
once . TRBJ2-7 TRBV15 TGTGCCACCAGCAGAGAAGCAGGGGCGTACGAGCAGTACTTC CATSREAGAYEQYF
. TRBD1 TRBJ2-7 TRBV10-3 TGTGCCATCAGTGAGACGGGACAGAGCTCCTACGAGCAGTACTTC CAISETGQSSYEQYF
. . TRBJ1-1 TRBV10-3 TGTGCCATCACCGGGGGGGAAGGCCGGGAGGCTTTCTTT CAITGGEGREAFF
. . TRBJ2-1 TRBV5-1 TGCGCCAGCAGCCCAGGACAGGGCGGGGGAGGTGAGCAGTTCTTC CASSPGQGGGGEQFF
. TRBD2 TRBJ2-3 TRBV5-1 TGCGCCAGCAGCTTGGGAGCGGGGATCACAGATACGCAGTATTTT CASSLGAGITDTQYF
. . TRBJ2-7 TRBV4-2 TGTGCCAGCAGCCAAGAAAGGTCGGGGAAGCAGTACTTC CASSQERSGKQYF
. TRBD2 TRBJ2-3 TRBV30 TGTGCCTGGAGTTTGACTAGCGGGGGGGCCGATACGCAGTATTTT CAWSLTSGGADTQYF
. . TRBJ2-2 TRBV9 TGTGCCAGCAGCGTAGCCTCGAACACCGGGGAGCTGTTTTTT CASSVASNTGELFF
. TRBD1 TRBJ2-5 TRBV7-2 TGTGCCAGCAGCCCCCGGGACAGCGACCACGTCGCCCAGTACTTC CASSPRDSDHVAQYF
. TRBD1 TRBJ1-4 TRBV5-1 TGCGCCAGCAGCATCGGACAGGGCCTAGCAACTAATGAAAAACTGTTTTTT CASSIGQGLATNEKLFF
. TRBD2 TRBJ2-3 TRBV5-6 TGTGCCAGCAGCTACACGACTAGCGGTAGCACAGATACGCAGTATTTT CASSYTTSGSTDTQYF
. . TRBJ2-5 TRBV28 TGTGCCAGCAGTTTATCGGGGGTCGGGGAGACCCAGTACTTC CASSLSGVGETQYF
. . TRBJ2-2 TRBV21-1 TGTGCCAGCAGCAAAGCACAGGGGGCCTCGACCGGGGAGCTGTTTTTT CASSKAQGASTGELFF
. TRBD1 TRBJ2-2 TRBV11-1 TGTGCCGCAGAGGGGGCCTCGAACACCGGGGAGCTGTTTTTT CAAEGASNTGELFF
. . TRBJ1-5 TRBV7-2 TGTGCCAGCAGCTTCTCGGGGTTCGGCAATCAGCCCCAGCATTTT CASSFSGFGNQPQHF
. . TRBJ1-1 TRBV28 TGTGCCAGCAGTGACAGCAACACTGAAGCTTTCTTT CASSDSNTEAFF
once TRBD2 TRBJ2-2 TRBV5-4 TGTGCCAGCAGCGCCACCTCCGGGGGGGCCAGAACCGGGGAGCTGTTTTTT CASSATSGGARTGELFF
. TRBD1 TRBJ1-4 TRBV19 TGTGCCAGTAGTCGTGGACAGGACCTAAGGGCAAAACTGTTTTTT CASSRGQDLRAKLFF
. . TRBJ2-1 TRBV19 TGTGCCAGTAGGGAGGGTCGGGGGAGTGCCTCCTACAATGAGCAGTTCTTC CASREGRGSASYNEQFF
. TRBD1 TRBJ2-1 TRBV11-2 TGTGCCAGCAGCTTACCCGGACAGGCCCCATACAATGAGCAGTTCTTC CASSLPGQAPYNEQFF
once TRBD1 TRBJ1-5 TRBV10-3 TGTGCCATCAGCTCAGACAGGGCGCAGCCCCAGCATTTT CAISSDRAQPQHF
. TRBD2 TRBJ2-5 TRBV19 TGTGCCAGTAGTACCGGACTAGCGGGCCAAGAGACCCAGTACTTC CASSTGLAGQETQYF
once . TRBJ2-5 TRBV27 TGTGCCAGCAGTTTATACGGGGATGTGGGGGAGACCCAGTACTTC CASSLYGDVGETQYF
. TRBD2 TRBJ2-2 TRBV7-7 TGTGCCAGCAGCTACGGGAGGGACGGGGAGCTGTTTTTT CASSYGRDGELFF
. . TRBJ1-5 TRBV28 TGTGCCAGCAGTCCGGGCGCGGGGAATCAGCCCCAGCATTTT CASSPGAGNQPQHF
. TRBD1 TRBJ1-1 TRBV3-1/TRBV3-2 TGTGCCAGCAGCCAAGATGAGGACCAGGGACAGGCTTGGACTGAAGCTTTCTTT CASSQDEDQGQAWTEAFF
. . TRBJ2-5 TRBV3-1/TRBV3-2 TGTGCCAGCAGCCACAACGTACACGTATGGCTGCAAGAGACCCAGTACTTC CASSHNVHVWLQETQYF
. TRBD1 TRBJ2-7 TRBV9 TGTGCCAGCAGTGTTACAGGGGGCTGGTACGAGCAGTACTTC CASSVTGGWYEQYF
. . TRBJ1-5 TRBV7-6 TGTGCCAGCAGCCCGCAGGGTGGAAATCAGCCCCAGCATTTT CASSPQGGNQPQHF
few . TRBJ2-5 TRBV30 TGTGCCTGGAGTGTTTCGAGACTAGAGACCCAGTACTTC CAWSVSRLETQYF
. TRBD1 TRBJ2-5 TRBV3-1/TRBV3-2 TGTGCCAGCAGCCCCAGGACAGGGGTGGAGACCCAGTACTTC CASSPRTGVETQYF
. TRBD2 TRBJ2-2 TRBV5-4 TGTGCCAGCAGCTCCGGGACTAGCGGGACCGGGGAGCTGTTTTTT CASSSGTSGTGELFF
. . TRBJ2-3 TRBV5-1 TGCGCCAGCAGCTTGTTTCGAGTTACTGATACGCAGTATTTT CASSLFRVTDTQYF
once TRBD1 TRBJ1-5 TRBV2 TGTGCCAGCACCTCGGCGGACAGGGGGCTTCAGCCCCAGCATTTT CASTSADRGLQPQHF
. TRBD2 TRBJ2-1 TRBV24-1 TGTGCCACCAGTGACCTAGCGGGAGGTGAGCAGTTCTTC CATSDLAGGEQFF
once . TRBJ1-4 TRBV7-8 TGTGCCAGCAGCTCTCGGACACCCTCAACTAATGAAAAACTGTTTTTT CASSSRTPSTNEKLFF
. . TRBJ1-2 TRBV6-5 TGTGCCAGCAGTTACTCTCGGACAGCCCCGGGTGGCTACACCTTC CASSYSRTAPGGYTF
. TRBD2 TRBJ2-1 TRBV28 TGTGCCAGCAATACGGGAGGGCCATCCAATGAGCAGTTCTTC CASNTGGPSNEQFF
. TRBD1 TRBJ2-6 TRBV24-1 TGTGCCACCAGTTACTCCGGGACAGGGGGCGCTGGGGCCAACGTCCTGACTTTC CATSYSGTGGAGANVLTF
. TRBD2 TRBJ2-4 TRBV18 TGTGCCAGCTCACCCGGACTAGCGGAGGGAGTAGCCAAAAACATTCAGTACTTC CASSPGLAEGVAKNIQYF
once TRBD1 TRBJ2-6 TRBV19 TGTGCCAGTAGTTCGGGACAGGGCATCCCCACTGGGGCCAACGTCCTGACTTTC CASSSGQGIPTGANVLTF